This T cell receptor beta chain was captured in a study of shared clonotypes between healthy human individuals (TCRdb year 2020). Some background on the complete study: The cohort included a few men and two women between 18 and 49 years of age. For each donor, CD4 naive and CD4 memory were each run on three plates, CD8 naive on two plates, and CD8 memory on one plate. Different laboratories and diverse techniques were used to prepare libraries and sequence TCR repertoires, to increase sequencing depth and limit assay-specific biases. Each donor's leukapheresis produced roughly between roughly 0.85 and 10 billion PBMCs. The study deeply sequenced blood TCR repertoires of several healthy adults to estimate repertoire size and the extent of clonotype sharing between individuals.

The germline V gene (reference sequence) provides CDR1 MNHEY and CDR2 SMNVEV. V drops 1 base and J drops 4 bases, leaving 13 bases in between. Spanning cysteine to phenylalanine, the CDR3 consists of 15 amino acids. Just CDR3 DNA is preserved here, 45 bases in frame from base 1. What the work shows at the level of the full study, not this receptor alone: Incomplete sequencing was indicated by rarefaction of sorted-subset datasets, despite the large sequencing depth. Pairwise subsampling indicated that sequencing depth was expected to affect the degree of clonotype sharing among donors. Only blood was sampled, and tissue TCR repertoires likely differ from those in blood. Clonotypes shared by all four sorted-subset donors showed higher generation probabilities than non-shared clonotypes. Naive subsets generally had larger estimated clonotype richness than memory subsets did. The small number of donors limited the genetic and exposure-history diversity represented. Sharing across a few donors was observed for roughly 5% of naive CD4, 3% to 3.5% of naive CD8, roughly 2.4% of memory CD4, and about 0.39% of memory CD8 clonotypes.

The donors were healthy, HIV-negative adults with no recently reported acute infections or vaccinations. Only Caucasian adults living in Nashville, Tennessee, USA were represented among the donors. CD4+ T cells were enriched through magnetic negative selection, after which naive cells were positively selected on CD45RA and the remaining negative fraction served as the memory subset. Blood was obtained by leukapheresis, after which PBMCs were separated by Ficoll-Histopaque density gradient centrifugation and cryopreserved in liquid nitrogen vapor phase. Analytical flow cytometry was used to check the purity and quantity of each magnetically sorted T cell population. Each sorted fraction had its genomic DNA isolated and then quantified by UV absorbance on a Nanodrop 2000c. Concerning this clone itself: The antigen it recognizes is unknown. Base qualities are not provided; no much larger clone lies one nucleotide away.

TCR CDR3 regions were amplified from genomic DNA by multiplex PCR using the deep immunoSEQ assay. Extracted genomic DNA from each cell subset was distributed evenly across all wells of several immunoSEQ 96-well plates, and each plate was treated as a replicate. For sorted subsets, each replicate PCR was loaded with roughly 190 ng genomic DNA, equivalent to 30,000 or so T cell genomes. The purified libraries were quantified using a Qubit 3.0 fluorometer, sized with a Bioanalyzer 2100, and then quantified again using the KAPA Library Quantification kit. A separate single-read 150-cycle Illumina NextSeq 550 flow cell was used to sequence each immunoSEQ 96-well plate. Under the source paper's analysis protocol: Because only junctional sequences without quality scores were contained in the immunoSEQ output, filtering matching that applied to full-length reads could not be performed. Sequences were annotated with PyIR, a Python wrapper for IgBLAST v1.9, using IMGT germline references to assign V/J genes and CDR3. Reads with weak V/J assignments (E-value above 1e-6), missing CDR3, stop codons, out-of-frame junctions, or ambiguous translated residues were removed. A V3J clonotype was defined by an identical inferred V gene, J gene, and CDR3 amino acid sequence. To compute the percentage overlap between repertoires, the number of shared unique clonotypes was divided by the size of the smaller repertoire. RTK rarefaction, the Chao1 estimator, and Recon v2.1 estimates of unobserved clonotypes were used to assess repertoire richness. OLGA was used to compute generation probabilities for all TCRbeta clonotypes that the gDNA method yielded from a handful of donors. The table comes from immuneACCESS by way of TCRdb, which keeps in-frame sequences with V and J called. Part of the clones is missing from these tables; in studies checked, under half for an unresolved V gene and the rest for unknown reasons. V and J calls plus clone size are reproduced from that table; the DNA served to infer D and trimming. Present in this sample are 850,000 to 1,200,000 clones, about 80% of which were seen just once. The ten largest account for approximately 1.5% of the sample.

This receptor was identified in a man aged 18 to 30 in good health. The sample taken for sequencing was memory CD4+ T cells sorted from blood. The cell subset or site label, as the study defines it: CD45RA-negative fraction. The chain is encoded by TRBV27 joined to TRBJ1-2; TRBD1 might be the D gene, on 5 matching bases. The nucleotide sequence is given as TGTGCCAGCAGTTTATGGCCGGGACCGGGCTATGGCTACACCTTC. It encodes CASSLWPGPGYGYTF.